This T cell receptor (beta chain) was captured by sequencing in a study of graft-versus-host responses after intestinal transplantation. Study background: Grafts that recipients had were multivisceral, liver-intestinal, or isolated intestinal transplants. The study gave all recipients anti-thymocyte globulin induction, then tacrolimus and steroids for approximately three years. Broader study findings: GvH clones turned up in recipient marrow; some had shown up first in ileum or blood. Among circulating GvH clones, peak levels were associated with early post-transplant declines in HvG clones.

Points on this clone: The antigen is not known.

The CDR3 sequence is 12 residues long. V shed 3 bases and J shed 0 bases, with 3 bases lying between them. The germline V gene has CDR1 SGDLS and CDR2 YYNGEE. The data were produced by immunoSEQ multiplex PCR, yet TCRdb's version contains in-frame clones alone and is incomplete. This sample carries 85,000 to 90,000 clones, about nine tenths of them seen once, and the ten largest clones take around 0.1%. The V call is TRBV9, the J call TRBJ1-2, with D hard to call. This TCR was sampled from a human donor who received an intestinal transplant. Source: unstimulated CD4+ T cells sorted from spleen or lymph node cells, taken before intestinal transplant. This CDR3 reads CASSAANYGYTF. For the CDR3, the DNA is TGTGCCAGCAGCGCAGCTAACTATGGCTACACCTTC.